The 3 T cell receptor beta chains below come from one sample, sequenced in a study of blood T cell repertoires in COVID-19. The data were produced by immunoSEQ multiplex PCR, yet TCRdb's version contains in-frame clones alone and is incomplete. The table lists about 180,000 clones, approximately 90% of them singletons. Material for sequencing was peripheral blood. Receptors originate from a woman between 45 and 60 years old with acute or convalescent COVID-19.

V usage is TRBV4-2 and J usage is TRBJ2-7, with TRBD2 matching over 7 bases. This CDR3 region has 15 residues. Germline V gene data show CDR1 as LGHNA and CDR2 as YNFKEQ. V shed 3 bases and J 2 bases; nucleotides not matched to a gene: 7. The CDR3 DNA sequence: TGTGCCAGCAGCCAGGCCGGACTAGAACCCTACGAGCAGTACTTC. Translated, it gives CASSQAGLEPYEQYF.

The V gene is TRBV11-2, the J gene TRBJ2-3; 9 positions match TRBD2. The germline gives CDR1 SGHAT, CDR2 FQNNGV. Trimming at V came to 3 bases and at J to 2 bases, leaving 6 bases not matched to a gene. This CDR3 comprises 16 residues. The CDR3 sequence is CASSLQPGLATDTQYF. DNA of the CDR3: TGTGCCAGCAGCTTGCAACCGGGACTAGCCACAGATACGCAGTATTTT.

The rearrangement links TRBV29-1 to TRBJ2-5, with 9 positions matching TRBD2. CDR3 length: 13 amino acids. The germline V gene encodes CDR1 SQVTM and CDR2 ANQGSEA. Unmatched junction bases numbered 5, after V lost 7 bases and J lost 2 bases. CDR3 DNA: TGCAGCGGCCATGCGGGGGGGCAAGAGACCCAGTACTTC. Protein product: CSGHAGGQETQYF.